The clone carrying this TCR beta chain occurred once. The CDR3 runs to 13 residues. The V end lost 6 bases, the J end lost 2 bases, and 10 bases lay between the germline ends. CDR1 and CDR2 from the germline V gene are MNHEY and SVGAGI. In the original processing: Reference gene primer amplification in the assay estimated nucleated cell counts. Assay: immunoSEQ multiplex PCR; the TCRdb copy retains only in-frame clones and omits some. V, J and clone size are those of that table, while D and trimming were read from the DNA. Of some 160,000 clones detected, around 90% appear once; the ten largest clones hold around 3%. This entry is derived from a study of blood T cell repertoires in COVID-19. Overall study: Acute and convalescent COVID-19 samples came from the United States, Italy and Spain. T cells, B-cell-depleted T cells, or PBMCs provided the cDNA or gDNA that served as material.

Sequencing was carried out using peripheral blood. This TCR was recovered from a man aged 60 to 69 with acute or convalescent COVID-19. This chain joins TRBV6-5 and TRBJ1-1; D ambiguous. The CDR3 sequence: CASRGVKNTEAFF. The CDR3 DNA is TGTGCCAGCAGGGGCGTTAAAAACACTGAAGCTTTCTTT.